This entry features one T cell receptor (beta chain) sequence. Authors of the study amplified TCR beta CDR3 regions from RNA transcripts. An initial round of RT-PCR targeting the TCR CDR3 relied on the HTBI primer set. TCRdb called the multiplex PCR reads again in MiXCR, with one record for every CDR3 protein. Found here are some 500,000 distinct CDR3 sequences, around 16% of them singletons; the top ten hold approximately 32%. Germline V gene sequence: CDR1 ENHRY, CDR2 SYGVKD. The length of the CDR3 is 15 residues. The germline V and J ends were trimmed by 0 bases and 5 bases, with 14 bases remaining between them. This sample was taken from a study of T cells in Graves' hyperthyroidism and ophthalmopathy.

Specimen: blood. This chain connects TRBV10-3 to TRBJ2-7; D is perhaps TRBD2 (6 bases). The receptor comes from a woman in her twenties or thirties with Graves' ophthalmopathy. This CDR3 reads CAISESTRGDHEQYF. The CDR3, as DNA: TGTGCCATCAGTGAGTCGACTCGCGGGGACCACGAGCAGTACTTC.